The T cell receptor beta chain under discussion was sequenced for a study of CD8 T cells in ankylosing spondylitis. The V gene's germline CDR1 is MNHEY and CDR2 SVGEGT. J gave up 0 bases and V 4 bases, and 7 bases lay outside the gene matches. The CDR3 is 17 amino acids. TCRdb reprocessed the 5' RACE reads with MiXCR, giving one entry per CDR3 protein. The sample holds 200,000 to 300,000 distinct CDR3 sequences, 8% to 9.5% seen once. The TCR was taken from a male donor with ankylosing spondylitis or in good health (not recorded which). The sequencing input was blood, either unsorted or a sorted T cell fraction (not recorded which). V gene TRBV6-2 or TRBV6-3 combines with J gene TRBJ2-7; 12 nucleotides line up with TRBD2. The CDR3 protein is CASSSWTSGASSYEQYF. The CDR3 DNA reads as TGTGCCAGCAGTTCTTGGACTAGCGGGGCAAGCTCCTACGAGCAGTACTTC.